This TCR beta chain is drawn from a study of cytomegalovirus exposure and HLA in healthy donors. Study-level points and caveats: In vitro testing confirmed three CMV-associated chains as specific for CMV antigens.

The PCR was carried out with 60 Vbeta primers and 13 Jbeta primers. Some clones are missing from TCRdb's copy, which holds only in-frame ones; the method was immunoSEQ multiplex PCR. The data hold about 130,000 clones, with 65% to 70% observed a single time. Note on this clone: Its antigen remains unidentified.

Per germline, CDR1 SEHNR and CDR2 FQNEAQ (reference sequence). The V and J ends lost 8 bases and 4 bases respectively, with 12 bases between them. The CDR3 length is 13 residues. The sample comprised PBMCs. This clonotype was sampled from a human donor in good health. The chain uses TRBV7-9 and TRBJ1-3, with a weak D call TRBD1 (5 bases). The CDR3 loop is CASAGLSGNTIYF. The CDR3 bases are TGTGCCAGCGCGGGGCTCTCCGGAAACACCATATATTTT.